This T cell receptor (beta chain) was identified during a study of Ad26.COV2.S vaccination and SARS-CoV-2 variants (dated by TCRdb to 2020 to 2022). About the study as a whole: Vaccine-arm donors were drawn from COV1001, a multicentre, randomized, double-blind, placebo-controlled phase I-IIa trial of Ad26.COV2.S in healthy adults. Investigators remained blinded to trial group allocation during experiments and outcome assessment. The TCR-sequenced set comprised approximately 32 samples: around 20 Ad26.COV2.S vaccine recipients, 5 placebo recipients and 8 SARS-CoV-2 convalescent individuals. Ad26.COV2.S was administered intramuscularly at 5 x 10^10 or 1 x 10^11 viral particles, either as a single shot or as two shots given 56 days apart. Trial participants were randomized into five groups of five, in which low-dose or high-dose Ad26.COV2.S was given once or twice, or placebo was given on both occasions. TCRbeta repertoire sequencing served as the tool for gauging how specific and how broad the SARS-CoV-2-reactive T cell receptors were following Ad26.COV2.S vaccination.

For this clone: Its antigen has not been determined. There are no base qualities to consult, and no much larger clone falls within one base. The same CDR3 also results from other DNA sequences found in this sample.

General findings and caveats noted by the study authors: The study was not powered for comparison of responses between vaccine doses or regimens. Vaccine and placebo recipients had similar non-spike TCR breadth, a finding consistent with the vaccine containing only spike. Spike-specific TCR breadth was higher in Ad26.COV2.S recipients than in placebo recipients (P = 0.0014). According to the authors, total T cell responses may have been underestimated by the TCR breadth and depth analyses. After vaccination, substantial breadth of spike-specific CD8+ and CD4+ T cell responses was reported.

The CDR3 covers 11 residues, taking in both the cysteine and the phenylalanine. Only the CDR3 part of the read is kept: 33 bases, read in frame from the first base. From the germline V gene (reference sequence), CDR1 is SEHNR and CDR2 is FQNEAQ. V is shortened by 4 bases, J by 2 bases, and the region joining them spans 2 bases. The meaning of the sample's treatment or condition label: about 20 received Ad26.COV2.S at low or high dose, single or two shots; about 5 received placebo; per-sample allocation not given. For vaccine and placebo recipients, the sequenced repertoires came from samples collected on day 63 after the first injection. In Cohort 1b, about two dozen adults aged 18-55 years were enrolled at a single site in Boston, USA, between 29 July and 7 August 2020. As a vaccine, Ad26.COV2.S was a replication-incompetent adenovirus type 26 vector that expressed a prefusion-stabilized SARS-CoV-2 spike protein derived from the original Wuhan strain.

The immunoSEQ Assay was used to sequence TCRbeta CDR3 regions. After extraction, genomic DNA underwent amplification by bias-controlled multiplex PCR, followed by high-throughput sequencing. On the authors' methods: To quantify the absolute abundance of each unique TCRbeta CDR3 region, sequences were collapsed and filtered. T cell fraction was estimated by normalizing TCRbeta template counts to usable DNA, which was measured by amplifying reference genes present in all nucleated cells. Repertoire TCRs were annotated as SARS-CoV-2-specific by exact matching of V gene, CDR3 amino acid sequence and J gene to a known reactive TCR set. The reference SARS-CoV-2 TCR set came from MIRA and was filtered for enrichment in COVID-19-positive ImmuneCODE repertoires, removing public or cross-reactive TCRs. Based on the MIRA antigens, annotated TCRs were further analysed at the level of specific ORF or position within ORF. Depth was the summed frequency of annotated unique rearrangements, while breadth was defined as annotated unique rearrangements over total unique productive rearrangements. Two-sided Wilcoxon rank-sum tests were applied when comparing TCR breadth between groups. TCRdb provides this immuneACCESS table in a form limited to in-frame rearrangements. Some clones are lacking; in checked studies, under half of them reflect an unresolved V gene, and why the rest are absent is not known. V, J and clone size are those of that table, while D and trimming were read from the DNA. The sample yields 350,000 to 500,000 clones; roughly 91% were counted once. The ten largest clones take up under 4.5% of the sample.

The sequences come from peripheral blood, collected in a trial of Ad26.COV2.S vaccine versus placebo. This TCR was sampled from a person aged 18-65 years who received the Ad26.COV2.S COVID-19 vaccine or a placebo. This chain is built from TRBV7-9 and TRBJ2-5; no D gene can be assigned with confidence. The DNA reads as follows: TGTGCCAGCAGCTCGCAAGAGACCCAGTACTTC. Protein translation: CASSSQETQYF.